This T cell receptor (beta chain) originates from a study of CD8 T cells in Susac syndrome. With random hexamers, reverse transcription was performed on about 0.5 to 1 ug of RNA. An immunoSEQ multiplex PCR amplified TCR beta CDR3 over 54 Vbeta and 13 Jbeta. Using its own MiXCR run on the immunoSEQ multiplex PCR reads, TCRdb lists one record per CDR3 protein. The sample holds 65,000 to 90,000 distinct CDR3 sequences, roughly 95% seen once. The sequenced target, TCR beta, came from blood CD8+ and CD4+ T cells. The multiple sclerosis control group was made up of treatment-naive patients with stable or active relapsing-remitting disease. Negative isolation was used for CD8+ and CD4+ T cells, and FACS enrichment was applied to TEMRA cells. Germline V gene data show CDR1 as LNHDA and CDR2 as SQIVND (reference sequence). The CDR3 runs to 15 residues. Trimming at V came to 1 base and at J to 2 bases, leaving 4 bases not matched to a gene.

Material: CD8+ T cells from PBMCs. V and J are TRBV19 and TRBJ2-5; 7 nucleotides align to TRBD1. The sequence was obtained from a human donor with multiple sclerosis. The CDR3 sequence is CASSIAGTAQETQYF. The DNA of the CDR3 is TGTGCCAGTAGTATAGCCGGGACAGCACAAGAGACCCAGTACTTC.